The rows below give T cell receptor beta chains drawn from one sample of a study of cytomegalovirus exposure and HLA in healthy donors. Using immunoSEQ multiplex PCR, the repertoire was profiled, and TCRdb retains in-frame clones only, with some absent. The sample holds over 70,000 clones; 70% are singletons and the top ten take roughly 9.7%. What was sequenced was PBMCs. The receptors were gathered from a woman aged 45-60 years in good health and CMV-seropositive. The CDR3 runs from the conserved cysteine through the conserved F or W. Fields, in order: V gene, D gene, J gene, clone size, CDR3 DNA, CDR3 protein. The D gene is left open where the match is weak. Clone sizes are given selectively: once, few, many, or a class where the clone is expanded.

V gene: TRBV1; D gene: .; J gene: TRBJ2-1; clone size: .; CDR3 DNA: TGCACCAGCAGCCGAAAAGCGGGGGGGTTCAATGAGCAGTTCTTC; CDR3 protein: CTSSRKAGGFNEQFF
V gene: TRBV27; D gene: .; J gene: TRBJ1-5; clone size: .; CDR3 DNA: TGTGCCAGCAGTTTAGGACAATATAGCAATCAGCCCCAGCATTTT; CDR3 protein: CASSLGQYSNQPQHF
V gene: TRBV9; D gene: .; J gene: TRBJ2-1; clone size: .; CDR3 DNA: TGTGCCAGCAGGTTAACAGGGACCAATGAGCAGTTCTTC; CDR3 protein: CASRLTGTNEQFF
V gene: TRBV5-1; D gene: .; J gene: TRBJ1-4; clone size: .; CDR3 DNA: TGCGCCAGCAGCTTTGGCAGGGCCCCGGCAACTAATGAAAAACTGTTTTTT; CDR3 protein: CASSFGRAPATNEKLFF
V gene: TRBV6-5; D gene: .; J gene: TRBJ1-1; clone size: .; CDR3 DNA: TGTGCCAGCAACGGGGGGAACACTGAAGCTTTCTTT; CDR3 protein: CASNGGNTEAFF
V gene: TRBV2; D gene: .; J gene: TRBJ2-2; clone size: .; CDR3 DNA: TGTGCCAGCAAGACAGGACCGAACACCGGGGAGCTGTTTTTT; CDR3 protein: CASKTGPNTGELFF
V gene: TRBV19; D gene: .; J gene: TRBJ1-2; clone size: .; CDR3 DNA: TGTGCCAGTAGTATAGCAGGGAACTATGGCTACACCTTC; CDR3 protein: CASSIAGNYGYTF
V gene: TRBV2; D gene: .; J gene: TRBJ1-2; clone size: .; CDR3 DNA: TGTGCCAGCAGGGGGCTTGGCTATGGCTACACCTTC; CDR3 protein: CASRGLGYGYTF
V gene: TRBV28; D gene: .; J gene: TRBJ1-1; clone size: few; CDR3 DNA: TGTGCCAGCAGTTTGATAGCAGAAGTGAACACTGAAGCTTTCTTT; CDR3 protein: CASSLIAEVNTEAFF
V gene: TRBV7-9; D gene: TRBD2; J gene: TRBJ2-3; clone size: .; CDR3 DNA: TGTGCCAGCAGCTCGAGGGCGGGGGGCGAGGATACGCAGTATTTT; CDR3 protein: CASSSRAGGEDTQYF
V gene: TRBV5-4; D gene: .; J gene: TRBJ2-2; clone size: once; CDR3 DNA: TGTGCCAGCAGCGTGGGGGGAGCGGGGAACACCGGGGAGCTGTTTTTT; CDR3 protein: CASSVGGAGNTGELFF
V gene: TRBV2; D gene: TRBD1; J gene: TRBJ2-7; clone size: .; CDR3 DNA: TGTGCCAGCAGTGAAGATCGGACAGGGGGTGAAGAGCAGTACTTC; CDR3 protein: CASSEDRTGGEEQYF
V gene: TRBV7-6; D gene: .; J gene: TRBJ1-5; clone size: few; CDR3 DNA: TGTGCCAGCAGCCTAGGAGAACCAAGGGAGAATCAGCCCCAGCATTTT; CDR3 protein: CASSLGEPRENQPQHF
V gene: TRBV4-1; D gene: .; J gene: TRBJ1-1; clone size: .; CDR3 DNA: TGCGCCAGCAGCCAAGATACAAGCACTGAAGCTTTCTTT; CDR3 protein: CASSQDTSTEAFF
V gene: TRBV28; D gene: TRBD2; J gene: TRBJ2-3; clone size: .; CDR3 DNA: TGTGCCAGCAGCTCCTCTACTAGCGTTAGCACAGATACGCAGTATTTT; CDR3 protein: CASSSSTSVSTDTQYF
V gene: TRBV4-1; D gene: .; J gene: TRBJ1-5; clone size: .; CDR3 DNA: TGCGCCAGCAGCCCCCTAAATCACTTCAATCAGCCCCAGCATTTT; CDR3 protein: CASSPLNHFNQPQHF
V gene: TRBV30; D gene: .; J gene: TRBJ1-5; clone size: .; CDR3 DNA: TGTGCCTGGACAAGTCAGGAATATCAGCCCCAGCATTTT; CDR3 protein: CAWTSQEYQPQHF
V gene: TRBV28; D gene: TRBD1; J gene: TRBJ2-6; clone size: .; CDR3 DNA: TGTGCCAGCAGGACTCCGGGACAGGGAAGAGGCAACGTCCTGACTTTC; CDR3 protein: CASRTPGQGRGNVLTF
V gene: TRBV27; D gene: .; J gene: TRBJ2-1; clone size: .; CDR3 DNA: TGTGCCAGTTCAGGTCGGGAAAGGCAGTTCTTC; CDR3 protein: CASSGRERQFF
V gene: TRBV10-1; D gene: TRBD2; J gene: TRBJ2-7; clone size: .; CDR3 DNA: TGCGCCAGCAGTGAGTCGGCGGGAGGGGTTCCCTACGAGCAGTACTTC; CDR3 protein: CASSESAGGVPYEQYF
V gene: TRBV7-8; D gene: TRBD2; J gene: TRBJ2-1; clone size: few; CDR3 DNA: TGTGCCAGCAGCTTAGGGGCCAGCGGGAGAGGTGAGCAGTTCTTC; CDR3 protein: CASSLGASGRGEQFF
V gene: TRBV28; D gene: TRBD2; J gene: TRBJ2-7; clone size: few; CDR3 DNA: TGTGCCAGCACGAAGGCCAGCGGGAGCCCCTACGAGCAGTACTTC; CDR3 protein: CASTKASGSPYEQYF
V gene: TRBV4-1; D gene: .; J gene: TRBJ1-3; clone size: many; CDR3 DNA: TGCGCCAGCAGCCATCGAGACAGAGAATCTGGAAACACCATATATTTT; CDR3 protein: CASSHRDRESGNTIYF
V gene: TRBV9; D gene: .; J gene: TRBJ1-4; clone size: .; CDR3 DNA: TGTGCCAGCAGCGTAGATTCGGGGGGGGTGAGACTGTTTTTT; CDR3 protein: CASSVDSGGVRLFF
V gene: TRBV29-1; D gene: TRBD1; J gene: TRBJ1-4; clone size: .; CDR3 DNA: TGCAGCGGGACAGGAGCTGGGAATGAAAAACTGTTTTTT; CDR3 protein: CSGTGAGNEKLFF
V gene: TRBV14; D gene: .; J gene: TRBJ2-6; clone size: .; CDR3 DNA: TGTGCCAGCAGCCAAGACAGCTCTGGGGCCAACGTCCTGACTTTC; CDR3 protein: CASSQDSSGANVLTF
V gene: TRBV30; D gene: .; J gene: TRBJ1-2; clone size: .; CDR3 DNA: TGTGCCTGGAGGAGTTCTAACTATGGCTACACCTTC; CDR3 protein: CAWRSSNYGYTF
V gene: TRBV7-2; D gene: .; J gene: TRBJ1-2; clone size: .; CDR3 DNA: TGTGCCAGCAGCTGGGGAGGGACACTAGCTAACTATGGCTACACCTTC; CDR3 protein: CASSWGGTLANYGYTF
V gene: TRBV9; D gene: TRBD1; J gene: TRBJ1-1; clone size: .; CDR3 DNA: TGTGCCAGCAGCGCAACAGGGGGCACTGAAGCTTTCTTT; CDR3 protein: CASSATGGTEAFF
V gene: TRBV7-6; D gene: .; J gene: TRBJ2-2; clone size: few; CDR3 DNA: TGTGCCAGCAGCCCTTCAGGGGCAGCCGGGGAGCTGTTTTTT; CDR3 protein: CASSPSGAAGELFF
V gene: TRBV19; D gene: .; J gene: TRBJ2-2; clone size: .; CDR3 DNA: TGTGCCAGTAGTTTCCAGGGAGGCGGGGAGCTGTTTTTT; CDR3 protein: CASSFQGGGELFF
V gene: TRBV4-3; D gene: .; J gene: TRBJ1-3; clone size: few; CDR3 DNA: TGCGCCAGCAGCCAAGGTCCAGGATCTGGAAACACCATATATTTT; CDR3 protein: CASSQGPGSGNTIYF
V gene: TRBV27; D gene: TRBD2; J gene: TRBJ2-7; clone size: few; CDR3 DNA: TGTGCCAGCAGTCTAGCGGGATCCCCCCACGAGCAGTACTTC; CDR3 protein: CASSLAGSPHEQYF
V gene: TRBV5-1; D gene: TRBD2; J gene: TRBJ2-3; clone size: .; CDR3 DNA: TGCGCCAGCAGCTTGGAGGGACTAGCGGGAACGATCACAGATACGCAGTATTTT; CDR3 protein: CASSLEGLAGTITDTQYF
V gene: TRBV4-1; D gene: TRBD1; J gene: TRBJ1-6; clone size: .; CDR3 DNA: TGCGCCAGCAGCCGCGGACAGGACTTTAATTCACCCCTCCACTTT; CDR3 protein: CASSRGQDFNSPLHF
V gene: TRBV9; D gene: TRBD2; J gene: TRBJ2-3; clone size: once; CDR3 DNA: TGTGCCAGCAGCGTAGCTCTTAGCGGGGTAGATACGCAGTATTTT; CDR3 protein: CASSVALSGVDTQYF
V gene: TRBV5-1; D gene: .; J gene: TRBJ1-2; clone size: .; CDR3 DNA: TGCGCCAGCAGCCCGGAAGTTCGGGGTCTTGGCTACACCTTC; CDR3 protein: CASSPEVRGLGYTF
V gene: TRBV18; D gene: TRBD1; J gene: TRBJ1-2; clone size: .; CDR3 DNA: TGTGCCAGCTCACCGGGAACAGGGGCCAACTATGGCTACACCTTC; CDR3 protein: CASSPGTGANYGYTF
V gene: TRBV6-6; D gene: .; J gene: TRBJ1-2; clone size: .; CDR3 DNA: TGTGCCAGCAGCCTAGGACAGAGCTATGGCTACACCTTC; CDR3 protein: CASSLGQSYGYTF
V gene: TRBV2; D gene: TRBD1; J gene: TRBJ1-2; clone size: .; CDR3 DNA: TGTGCCGGGGGATCTTTGGGACAGGGGGCAGACGGCTACACCTTC; CDR3 protein: CAGGSLGQGADGYTF
V gene: TRBV23-1; D gene: TRBD1; J gene: TRBJ2-5; clone size: .; CDR3 DNA: TGCGCCAGCAGTCAATCTCGGCAGGGCAGGGGGGAGACCCAGTACTTC; CDR3 protein: CASSQSRQGRGETQYF
V gene: TRBV28; D gene: .; J gene: TRBJ1-3; clone size: once; CDR3 DNA: TGTGCCAGCAAACGGGATGTGGAAAACACCATATATTTT; CDR3 protein: CASKRDVENTIYF
V gene: TRBV27; D gene: TRBD1; J gene: TRBJ1-5; clone size: .; CDR3 DNA: TGTGCCAGCAGTTTAGGGACAGGGTTTGGTGAGCCCCAGCATTTT; CDR3 protein: CASSLGTGFGEPQHF
V gene: TRBV4-1; D gene: TRBD2; J gene: TRBJ2-1; clone size: .; CDR3 DNA: TGCGCCAGCAGCCCTAGGACTAGCGGGGGGACCTACAATGAGCAGTTCTTC; CDR3 protein: CASSPRTSGGTYNEQFF
V gene: TRBV7-2; D gene: .; J gene: TRBJ1-1; clone size: .; CDR3 DNA: TGTGCCAGCAGCCCGACAGAGAACACTGAAGCTTTCTTT; CDR3 protein: CASSPTENTEAFF
V gene: TRBV9; D gene: .; J gene: TRBJ1-2; clone size: .; CDR3 DNA: TGTGCCAGCAGCGTAAGCCCCCGGGACAATAACTATGGCTACACCTTC; CDR3 protein: CASSVSPRDNNYGYTF
V gene: TRBV13; D gene: .; J gene: TRBJ1-2; clone size: .; CDR3 DNA: TGTGCCAGCAGCTTTGGCAGGGTGAGCTATGGCTACACCTTC; CDR3 protein: CASSFGRVSYGYTF
V gene: TRBV7-3; D gene: TRBD2; J gene: TRBJ2-1; clone size: .; CDR3 DNA: TGTGCCAGCAGCTTAAGAGGGGGGACTAGTCATGAGCAGTTCTTC; CDR3 protein: CASSLRGGTSHEQFF
V gene: TRBV10-3; D gene: TRBD1; J gene: TRBJ2-3; clone size: .; CDR3 DNA: TGTGCCATCAGACAGGGGGCTATGGATACGCAGTATTTT; CDR3 protein: CAIRQGAMDTQYF
V gene: TRBV15; D gene: TRBD1; J gene: TRBJ1-2; clone size: .; CDR3 DNA: TGTGCCACCAGCATTAACAGGGGACTTAACTATGGCTACACCTTC; CDR3 protein: CATSINRGLNYGYTF
V gene: TRBV30; D gene: TRBD2; J gene: TRBJ2-1; clone size: .; CDR3 DNA: TGTGCCTGGAGGGCTAGCGGGAGGATTGAGCAGTTCTTC; CDR3 protein: CAWRASGRIEQFF
V gene: TRBV30; D gene: .; J gene: TRBJ2-7; clone size: once; CDR3 DNA: TGTGCCTGGTTCCGCGGAGGGGGCAGCGAGCAGTACTTC; CDR3 protein: CAWFRGGGSEQYF